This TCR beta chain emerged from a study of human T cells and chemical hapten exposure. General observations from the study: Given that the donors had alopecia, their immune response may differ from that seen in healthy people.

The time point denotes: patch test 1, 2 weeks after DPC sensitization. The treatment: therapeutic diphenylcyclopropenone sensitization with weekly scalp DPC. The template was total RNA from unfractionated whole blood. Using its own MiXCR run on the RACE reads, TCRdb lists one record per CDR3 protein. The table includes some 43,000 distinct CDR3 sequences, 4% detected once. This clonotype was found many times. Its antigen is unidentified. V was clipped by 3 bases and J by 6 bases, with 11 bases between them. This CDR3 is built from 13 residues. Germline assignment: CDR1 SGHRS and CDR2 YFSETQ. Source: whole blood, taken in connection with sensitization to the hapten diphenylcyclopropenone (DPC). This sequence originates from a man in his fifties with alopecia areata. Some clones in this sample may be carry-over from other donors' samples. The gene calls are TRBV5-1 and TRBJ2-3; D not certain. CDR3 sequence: CASSSRIADTQYF. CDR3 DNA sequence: TGCGCCAGCAGCTCGAGGATTGCGGATACGCAGTATTTT.